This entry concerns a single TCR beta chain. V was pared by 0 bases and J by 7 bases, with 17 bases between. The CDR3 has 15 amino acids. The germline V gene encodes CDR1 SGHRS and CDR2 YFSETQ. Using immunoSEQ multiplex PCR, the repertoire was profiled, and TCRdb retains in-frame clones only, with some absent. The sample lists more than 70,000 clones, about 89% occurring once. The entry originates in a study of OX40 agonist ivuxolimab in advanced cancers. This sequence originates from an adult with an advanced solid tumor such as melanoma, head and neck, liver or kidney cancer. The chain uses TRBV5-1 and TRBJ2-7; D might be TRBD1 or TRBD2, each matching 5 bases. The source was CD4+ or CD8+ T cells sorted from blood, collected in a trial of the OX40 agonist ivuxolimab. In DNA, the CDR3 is TGCGCCAGCAGCTTGGAGGGGACGGGTATCCAAGAGCAGTACTTC. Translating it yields CASSLEGTGIQEQYF.